The text below deals with one TCR beta chain. Its antigen is as yet unknown. The CDR3 has 12 amino acids. V was cut by 4 bases and J by 7 bases, with 11 bases left in between. Germline-derived CDR1 and CDR2 are SQVTM and ANQGSEA. The sample belongs to a study of response to subunit inactivated influenza vaccine. Study-level results: After each seasonal influenza vaccination, few new T cells are recruited, the authors suggested.

TCRdb processed the RT-PCR reads anew with MiXCR; each CDR3 protein has one entry. The sample lists some 520,000 distinct CDR3 sequences, approximately 16% occurring once. The V call is TRBV29-1, the J call TRBJ2-1; D remains ambiguous. The receptor was isolated from a man aged 45 to 75 who received an inactivated influenza vaccine. The sequenced sample was CD4+ T cells sorted from PBMCs, obtained roughly 24 months after vaccination. DNA for the CDR3: TGCAGCGTTGGAGACAATGGAAATGAGCAGTTCTTC. As protein: CSVGDNGNEQFF.